Below, 18 T cell receptor beta chains from the same sample are listed, as sequenced in a study of technical replicates of blood from a few donors. TCRdb's copy holds only in-frame clones and misses some; the assay was immunoSEQ multiplex PCR. Of about 80,000 clones in the sample, about 95% were seen once. The material sequenced was T cells isolated from PBMCs. The receptors were sampled from a human donor in good health.

This clone has just one count. The chain carries TRBV5-4 and TRBJ1-2; D is unresolved. Trimming removed 6 bases at V and 5 bases at J, with 17 bases between. The CDR3 length is 14 residues. Germline-derived CDR1 and CDR2 are SGHNT and YYREEE (reference sequence). The CDR3 DNA follows: TGTGCCAGCACCCCCTTCGGCAGGCTATATGGCTACACCTTC. Its protein is CASTPFGRLYGYTF.

The chain joins TRBV4-1 to TRBJ2-5, with TRBD2 identical over 7 bases. Germline CDR1 reads MGHRA; CDR2 reads YSYEKL. CDR3 length: 14 residues. V was clipped by 4 bases and J by 2 bases; unmatched bases: 4. The CDR3 sequence is CASSPVGGQETQYF. CDR3 nucleotides: TGCGCCAGCAGCCCAGTGGGGGGGCAAGAGACCCAGTACTTC.

The chain has TRBV30 and TRBJ2-7; 9 positions agree with TRBD2. This CDR3 spans 13 amino acids. Germline lookup yields CDR1 GTSNPN and CDR2 SVGIG (reference sequence). With V trimmed by 4 bases and J by 3 bases, 4 bases remained unmatched. This chain's CDR3 is CAWKISGSYEQYF. CDR3 bases: TGTGCCTGGAAAATTAGCGGGAGCTACGAGCAGTACTTC.

The V gene is TRBV7-8, the J gene TRBJ2-7, with D perhaps matching TRBD1 (6 bases). V was shortened by 5 bases and J by 3 bases, with 23 bases between the two germline ends. There are 17 residues in the CDR3. Germline-derived CDR1 and CDR2 are SGHVS and FQNEAQ. The CDR3 here is CASSARGPTSRSYEQYF. In DNA form, the CDR3 reads TGTGCCAGCAGCGCCAGGGGCCCAACCTCAAGAAGCTACGAGCAGTACTTC.

The chain combines TRBV11-2 with TRBJ2-2, with D tentatively TRBD2 (5 bases). The length of the CDR3 is 16 residues. Germline lookup yields CDR1 SGHAT and CDR2 FQNNGV. V was cut by 5 bases and J by 1 base, with 14 bases left in between. CDR3 sequence reads: CASSLGRVRNTGELFF. CDR3 DNA: TGTGCCAGCAGCCTCGGGCGGGTCAGGAACACCGGGGAGCTGTTTTTT. The whole variable domain, filled in from reference TRBV11-2 and TRBJ2-2, reads EAGVAQSPRYKIIEKRQSVAFWCNPISGHATLYWYQQILGQGPKLLIQFQNNGVVDDSQLPKDRFSAERLKGVDSTLKIQPAKLEDSAVYLCASSLGRVRNTGELFFGEGSRLTVL.

The CDR3: CSVVGGAEGANVLTF. CDR3 sequence (DNA): TGCAGCGTTGTAGGGGGGGCGGAAGGGGCCAACGTCCTGACTTTC. J is TRBJ2-6 and V is TRBV29-1; possibly TRBD2 for D (7 bases). Trimming removed 4 bases from V and 4 bases from J, with 14 bases in between. The germline V gene encodes CDR1 SQVTM and CDR2 ANQGSEA. CDR3 size: 15 residues.

CDR3 loop: CASSQVTGLSYNEQFF. The CDR3 DNA reads TGCGCCAGCAGCCAGGTAACGGGACTCTCCTACAATGAGCAGTTCTTC. The chain couples TRBV4-1 to TRBJ2-1; a weak D match, TRBD2 (6 bases). This CDR3 has 16 amino acids. From germline, CDR1 is MGHRA and CDR2 YSYEKL. V lost 3 bases, J lost 0 bases, and 12 bases lay in between.

The V gene is TRBV10-3, the J gene TRBJ1-2; weak D call: TRBD1 (6 bases). The V end lost 4 bases, the J end lost 7 bases, and 13 bases lay between the germline ends. This CDR3 spans 13 amino acids. The V gene's germline CDR1 is ENHRY and CDR2 SYGVKD. For the CDR3, the DNA is TGTGCCATCAGTGGGGCCACAGGGAGTGGCTACACCTTC. Translation gives CAISGATGSGYTF.

The chain uses TRBV5-1 and TRBJ2-2, with 9 bases identical to TRBD1. Germline V gene sequence: CDR1 SGHRS, CDR2 YFSETQ. V lost 6 bases to trimming and J lost 2 bases; unmatched junction nucleotides: 5. The CDR3 loop spans 15 amino acids. CDR3 sequence reads: CASIDRGGNTGELFF. The CDR3 coding sequence is TGCGCCAGCATCGACAGGGGGGGAAACACCGGGGAGCTGTTTTTT.

The chain uses TRBV11-1 and TRBJ2-7; D is perhaps TRBD2 (6 bases). Looked up from germline, CDR1 is SGHAT and CDR2 is FQDESV (reference sequence). With 2 bases removed from V and 3 bases from J, the gap between germline ends came to 14 bases. The CDR3 runs 15 residues. This CDR3 reads CASSLRRVEIYEQYF. The CDR3 coding sequence is TGTGCCAGCAGCTTAAGGAGGGTGGAGATCTACGAGCAGTACTTC.

The rearrangement links TRBV27 to TRBJ2-1; D is undetermined. Deletions cut 4 bases from V and 8 bases from J, with 6 bases between. The germline V gene encodes CDR1 MNHEY and CDR2 SMNVEV (reference sequence). The CDR3 has 11 amino acids. The CDR3 reads CASSSLYEQFF. The CDR3 DNA reads as TGTGCCAGCAGTTCCTTGTATGAGCAGTTCTTC.

V gene TRBV7-9 combines with J gene TRBJ1-5, with 9 bases that match TRBD1. CDR3 length: 15 amino acids. The ends lost 7 bases at V and 3 bases at J; junction bases unmatched: 7. The germline V gene has CDR1 SEHNR and CDR2 FQNEAQ (reference sequence). The CDR3, as DNA: TGTGCCAGCACCCTCGGGACAGGGACCAATCAGCCCCAGCATTTT. It specifies CASTLGTGTNQPQHF. The full variable domain, completed using reference TRBV7-9 and TRBJ1-5, is DTGVSQNPRHKITKRGQNVTFRCDPISEHNRLYWYRQTLGQGPEFLTYFQNEAQLEKSRLLSDRFSAERPKGSFSTLEIQRTEQGDSAMYLCASTLGTGTNQPQHFGDGTRLSIL.

The rearrangement links TRBV27 to TRBJ2-1, with D possibly being TRBD2 (6 bases). Germline CDR1 is MNHEY and CDR2 is SMNVEV (reference sequence). Trimming left V 0 bases short and J 10 bases short, with 10 bases between. CDR3 length equals 13 residues. CDR3 sequence reads: CASSLSSGPEQFF. CDR3 nucleotides: TGTGCCAGCAGTTTATCTAGCGGACCCGAGCAGTTCTTC.

The genes are TRBV5-1 and TRBJ2-1; 11 bases are shared with TRBD2. This CDR3 is built from 17 residues. V gave up 0 bases and J gave up 6 bases; unmatched junction bases: 8. Germline lookup yields CDR1 SGHRS and CDR2 YFSETQ. The DNA of the CDR3 is TGCGCCAGCAGCTTGGCCTATACTAGCGGGAGTACCAATGAGCAGTTCTTC. It specifies CASSLAYTSGSTNEQFF.

The chain links TRBV4-1 to TRBJ2-1; 7 bases fit TRBD2. V dropped 1 base and J dropped 15; count of bases not matched to a gene: 9. The CDR3 is made up of 13 amino acids. Germline lookup yields CDR1 MGHRA and CDR2 YSYEKL. The CDR3 loop is CASSQAGGGPRFF. The CDR3 DNA reads as TGCGCCAGCAGCCAAGCGGGGGGAGGGCCCCGGTTCTTC.

The CDR3 protein is CSVVGGDSYEQYF. In DNA form, the CDR3 reads TGCAGCGTTGTCGGGGGGGACTCCTACGAGCAGTACTTC. The rearrangement uses TRBV29-1 and TRBJ2-7, with 8 bases aligning to TRBD2. In germline, CDR1 is SQVTM, CDR2 ANQGSEA. V shed 4 bases and J 0 bases; nucleotides not matched to a gene: 2. The CDR3 sequence is 13 residues long.

The V call is TRBV9, the J call TRBJ2-7; possibly TRBD2 for D (5 bases). V shed 1 base and J shed 6 bases, with 11 bases lying between them. Germline V gene data show CDR1 as SGDLS and CDR2 as YYNGEE. CDR3 length: 13 amino acids. In DNA form, the CDR3 reads TGTGCCAGCAGCGTATTGATGGCGGGCGAGCAGTACTTC. Amino acids: CASSVLMAGEQYF.

This sequence joins TRBV5-6 and TRBJ1-1; tentative D call: TRBD1 (5 bases). CDR1 and CDR2 from the germline V gene are SGHDT and YYEEEE. This CDR3 comprises 13 residues. The V end lost 5 bases, the J end lost 5 bases, and 13 bases lay between the germline ends. The CDR3 DNA is TGTGCCAGCAGTTTTGGCCGGGGGACTGAAGCTTTCTTT. This encodes CASSFGRGTEAFF.